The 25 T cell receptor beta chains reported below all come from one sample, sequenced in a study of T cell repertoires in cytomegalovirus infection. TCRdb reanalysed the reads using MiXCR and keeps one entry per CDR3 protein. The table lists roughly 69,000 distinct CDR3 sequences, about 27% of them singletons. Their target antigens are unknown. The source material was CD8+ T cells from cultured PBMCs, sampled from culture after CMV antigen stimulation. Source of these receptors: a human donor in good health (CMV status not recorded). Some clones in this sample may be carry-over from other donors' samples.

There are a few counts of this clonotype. In DNA form, the CDR3 reads TGTGCCAGCAGAGGAATCGGGACAGGGGGCTACGAGCAGTACTTC. This sequence encodes CASRGIGTGGYEQYF. The chain recombines TRBV7-9 with TRBJ2-7, with 11 bases lining up with TRBD1. The length of the CDR3 is 15 residues. Germline CDR1 is SEHNR and CDR2 is FQNEAQ (reference sequence). Unmatched junction bases numbered 7, after V lost 6 bases and J lost 3 bases.

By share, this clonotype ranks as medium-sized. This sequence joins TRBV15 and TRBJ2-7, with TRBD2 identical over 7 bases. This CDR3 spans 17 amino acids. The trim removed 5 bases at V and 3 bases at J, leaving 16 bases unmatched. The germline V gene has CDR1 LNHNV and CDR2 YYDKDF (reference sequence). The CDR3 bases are TGTGCCACCAGCCCCATTGCGGCCACGGGGGGTGGCTACGAGCAGTACTTC. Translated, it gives CATSPIAATGGGYEQYF.

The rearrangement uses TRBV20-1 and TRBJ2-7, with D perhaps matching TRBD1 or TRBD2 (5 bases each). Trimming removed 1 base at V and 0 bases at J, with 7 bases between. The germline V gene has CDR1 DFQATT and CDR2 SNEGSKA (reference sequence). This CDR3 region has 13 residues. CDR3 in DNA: TGCAGTGCTAGAGGGGACGACTCCTACGAGCAGTACTTC. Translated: CSARGDDSYEQYF.

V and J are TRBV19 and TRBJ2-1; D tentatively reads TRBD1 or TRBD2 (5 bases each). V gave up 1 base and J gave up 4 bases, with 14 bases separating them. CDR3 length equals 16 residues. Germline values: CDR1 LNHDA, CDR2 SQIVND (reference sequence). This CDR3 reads CASSIVEGPGYNEQFF. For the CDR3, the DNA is TGTGCCAGTAGTATAGTTGAGGGGCCGGGTTACAATGAGCAGTTCTTC.

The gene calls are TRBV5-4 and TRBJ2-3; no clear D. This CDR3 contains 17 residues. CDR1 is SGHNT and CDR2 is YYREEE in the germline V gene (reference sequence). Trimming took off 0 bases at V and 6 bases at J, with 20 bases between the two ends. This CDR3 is CASSLDRQSLVADTQYF. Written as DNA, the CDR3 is TGTGCCAGCAGCTTGGACCGCCAATCTTTGGTGGCGGATACGCAGTATTTT.

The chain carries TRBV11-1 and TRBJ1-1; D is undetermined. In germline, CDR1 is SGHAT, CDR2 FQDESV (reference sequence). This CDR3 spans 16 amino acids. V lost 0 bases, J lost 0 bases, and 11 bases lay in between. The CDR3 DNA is TGTGCCAGCAGCTTAGCAGCGAATCGGATGAACACTGAAGCTTTCTTT. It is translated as CASSLAANRMNTEAFF.

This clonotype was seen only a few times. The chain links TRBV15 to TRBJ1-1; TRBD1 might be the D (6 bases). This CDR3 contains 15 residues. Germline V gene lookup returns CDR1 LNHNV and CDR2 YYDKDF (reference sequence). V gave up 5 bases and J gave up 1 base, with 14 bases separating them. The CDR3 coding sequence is TGTGCCACCAGCCCCCATGCGGGGGCGAACACTGAAGCTTTCTTT. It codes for CATSPHAGANTEAFF.

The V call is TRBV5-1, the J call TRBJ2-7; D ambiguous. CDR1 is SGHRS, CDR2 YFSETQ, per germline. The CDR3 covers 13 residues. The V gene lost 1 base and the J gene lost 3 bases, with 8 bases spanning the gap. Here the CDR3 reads CASSLNSYYEQYF. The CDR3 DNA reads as TGCGCCAGCAGCTTGAACAGCTACTACGAGCAGTACTTC.

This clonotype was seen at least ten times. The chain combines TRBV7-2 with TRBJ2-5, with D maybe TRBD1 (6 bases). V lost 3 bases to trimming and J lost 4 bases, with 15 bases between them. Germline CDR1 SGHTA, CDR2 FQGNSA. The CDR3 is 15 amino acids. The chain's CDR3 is CASSFNYRVGETQYF. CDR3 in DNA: TGTGCCAGCAGCTTTAACTACAGGGTTGGAGAGACCCAGTACTTC.

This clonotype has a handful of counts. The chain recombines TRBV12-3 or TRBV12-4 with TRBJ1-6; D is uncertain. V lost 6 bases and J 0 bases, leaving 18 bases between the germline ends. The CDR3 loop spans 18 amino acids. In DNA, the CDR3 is TGTGCCAGCAGCCCCTCCGGGTGGGCTAGCTCCTATAATTCACCCCTCCACTTT. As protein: CASSPSGWASSYNSPLHF.

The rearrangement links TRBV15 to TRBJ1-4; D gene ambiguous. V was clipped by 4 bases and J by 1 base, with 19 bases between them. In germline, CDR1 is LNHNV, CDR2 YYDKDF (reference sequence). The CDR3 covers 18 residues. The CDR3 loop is CATSKELSRLGTNEKLFF. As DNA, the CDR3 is TGTGCCACCAGCAAGGAGTTAAGTAGATTAGGAACTAATGAAAAACTGTTTTTT. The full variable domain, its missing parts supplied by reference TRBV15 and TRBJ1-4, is DAMVIQNPRYQVTQFGKPVTLSCSQTLNHNVMYWYQQKSSQAPKLLFHYYDKDFNNEADTPDNFQSRRPNTSFCFLDIRSPGLGDTAMYLCATSKELSRLGTNEKLFFGSGTQLSVL.

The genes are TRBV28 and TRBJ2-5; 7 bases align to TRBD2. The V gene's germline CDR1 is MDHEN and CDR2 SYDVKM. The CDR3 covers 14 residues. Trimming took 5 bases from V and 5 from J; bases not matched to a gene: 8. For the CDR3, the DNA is TGTGCCAGCAGTCCCAGGGAGGGGCAGGAGACCCAGTACTTC. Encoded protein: CASSPREGQETQYF. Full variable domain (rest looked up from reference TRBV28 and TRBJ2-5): DVKVTQSSRYLVKRTGEKVFLECVQDMDHENMFWYRQDPGLGLRLIYFSYDVKMKEKGDIPEGYSVSREKKERFSLILESASTNQTSMYLCASSPREGQETQYFGPGTRLLVL.

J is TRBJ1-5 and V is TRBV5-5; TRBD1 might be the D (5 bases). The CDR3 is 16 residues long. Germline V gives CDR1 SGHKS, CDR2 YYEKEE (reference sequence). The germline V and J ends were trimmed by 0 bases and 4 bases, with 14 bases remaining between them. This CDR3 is CASSLDFGRDNQPQHF. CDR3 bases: TGTGCCAGCAGCTTGGATTTTGGCAGGGATAATCAGCCCCAGCATTTT.

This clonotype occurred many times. Here the CDR3 DNA reads TGTGCCTGGAGTGTAACGGACAGGGGTCGCGAGCAGTACTTC. Its protein is CAWSVTDRGREQYF. The V call is TRBV30, the J call TRBJ2-7; 9 bases are shared with TRBD1. The germline CDR1 and CDR2 sequences are GTSNPN and SVGIG (reference sequence). V was pared by 0 bases and J by 6 bases, with 6 bases of the junction left unmatched. The CDR3 has 14 residues.

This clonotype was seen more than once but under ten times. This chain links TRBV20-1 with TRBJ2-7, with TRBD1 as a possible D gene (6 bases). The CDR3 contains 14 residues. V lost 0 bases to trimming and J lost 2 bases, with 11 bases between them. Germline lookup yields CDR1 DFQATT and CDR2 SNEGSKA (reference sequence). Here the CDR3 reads CSAREWDNPYEQYF. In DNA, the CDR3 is TGCAGTGCTAGAGAATGGGACAATCCCTACGAGCAGTACTTC.

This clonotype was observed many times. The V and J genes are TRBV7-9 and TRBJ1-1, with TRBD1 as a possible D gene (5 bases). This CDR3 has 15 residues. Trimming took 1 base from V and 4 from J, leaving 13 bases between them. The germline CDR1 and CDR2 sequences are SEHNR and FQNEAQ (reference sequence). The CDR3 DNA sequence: TGTGCCAGCAGCTTAGGTGTGGGGGTAGGCACTGAAGCTTTCTTT. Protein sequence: CASSLGVGVGTEAFF.

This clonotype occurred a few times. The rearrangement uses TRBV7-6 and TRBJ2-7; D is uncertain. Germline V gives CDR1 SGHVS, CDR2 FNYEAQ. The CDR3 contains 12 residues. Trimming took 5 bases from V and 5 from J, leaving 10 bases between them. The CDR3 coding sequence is TGTGCCAGCAGCGTAAAGAACGACGAGCAGTACTTC. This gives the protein CASSVKNDEQYF.

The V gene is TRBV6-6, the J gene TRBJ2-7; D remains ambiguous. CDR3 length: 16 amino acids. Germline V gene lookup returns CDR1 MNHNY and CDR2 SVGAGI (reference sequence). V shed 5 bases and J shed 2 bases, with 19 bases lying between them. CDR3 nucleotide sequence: TGTGCCAGCAGTCCAGTTATGGCGGACCGAGCCTACGAGCAGTACTTC. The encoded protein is CASSPVMADRAYEQYF.

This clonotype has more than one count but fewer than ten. CDR3 sequence reads: CASRRGSSYEQYF. The CDR3, as DNA: TGTGCCAGCAGGAGGGGCAGCTCCTACGAGCAGTACTTC. This chain joins TRBV6-1 and TRBJ2-7, with D perhaps given as TRBD1 or TRBD2 (5 bases each). The CDR3 is 13 amino acids. V was pared by 6 bases and J by 0 bases, with 9 bases between. Germline CDR1 MNHNS, CDR2 SASEGT.

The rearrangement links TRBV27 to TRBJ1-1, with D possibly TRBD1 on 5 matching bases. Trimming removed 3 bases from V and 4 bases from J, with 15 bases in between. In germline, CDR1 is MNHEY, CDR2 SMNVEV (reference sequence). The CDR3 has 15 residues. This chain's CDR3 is CASSFPRVGATEAFF. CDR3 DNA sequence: TGTGCCAGCAGTTTCCCAAGGGTCGGGGCCACTGAAGCTTTCTTT.

CDR3 region: CASSQGGAGSYEQYF. The CDR3 DNA follows: TGCGCCAGCAGCCAAGGTGGCGCAGGGTCCTACGAGCAGTACTTC. The chain couples TRBV4-3 to TRBJ2-7, with a possible D match to TRBD1 (5 bases). From germline, CDR1 is LGHNA and CDR2 YSLEER. The length of the CDR3 is 15 residues. The V end lost 1 base, the J end lost 1 base, and 11 bases lay between the germline ends.

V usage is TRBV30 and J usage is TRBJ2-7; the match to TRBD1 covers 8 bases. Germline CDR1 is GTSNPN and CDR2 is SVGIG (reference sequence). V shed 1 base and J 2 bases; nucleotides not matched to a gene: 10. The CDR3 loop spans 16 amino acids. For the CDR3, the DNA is TGTGCCTGGAGTGATCCGGGACAGGATGTACCCTACGAGCAGTACTTC. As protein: CAWSDPGQDVPYEQYF.

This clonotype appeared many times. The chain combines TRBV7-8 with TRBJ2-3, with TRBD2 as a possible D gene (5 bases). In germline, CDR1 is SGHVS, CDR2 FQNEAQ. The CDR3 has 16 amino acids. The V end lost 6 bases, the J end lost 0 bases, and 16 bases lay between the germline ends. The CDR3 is CASRPDWAESTDTQYF. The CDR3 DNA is TGTGCCAGCAGACCGGACTGGGCGGAGAGCACAGATACGCAGTATTTT.

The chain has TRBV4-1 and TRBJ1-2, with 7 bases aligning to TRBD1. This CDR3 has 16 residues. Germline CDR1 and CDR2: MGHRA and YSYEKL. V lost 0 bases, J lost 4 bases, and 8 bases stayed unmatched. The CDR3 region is CASSQEGRGWFYGYTF. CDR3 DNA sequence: TGCGCCAGCAGCCAAGAGGGCAGGGGGTGGTTCTATGGCTACACCTTC.

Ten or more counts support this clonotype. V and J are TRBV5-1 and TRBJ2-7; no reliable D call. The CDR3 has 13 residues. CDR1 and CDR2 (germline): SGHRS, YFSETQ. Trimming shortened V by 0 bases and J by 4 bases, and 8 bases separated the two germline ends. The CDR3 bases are TGCGCCAGCAGCTTGGGGGCCATATACGAGCAGTACTTC. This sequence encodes CASSLGAIYEQYF.